This is a list of T cell receptor beta chains from one sample in a study of blood T cell repertoires in COVID-19. Repertoires were generated with immunoSEQ multiplex PCR, while TCRdb's copy carries only in-frame clones and drops some. The sample has nearly 110,000 clones; about nine tenths are singletons. Sequencing input: peripheral blood. All receptors derive from a man over 45 with active or convalescent COVID-19. CDR3s include the opening cysteine and the closing phenylalanine or tryptophan. D genes are given only for firm matches. Size tells how often a clone was seen (once, few, many) or the class of an expanded clone, and some rows leave it out.

J gene: TRBJ2-7
clone size: NA
V gene: TRBV11-2
D gene: NA
CDR3 protein: CASSPLLGSYEQYF
CDR3 DNA: TGTGCCAGCAGCCCGTTACTAGGATCCTACGAGCAGTACTTC

J gene: TRBJ2-2
clone size: NA
V gene: TRBV5-8
D gene: TRBD2
CDR3 protein: CASSLGGAGELFF
CDR3 DNA: TGTGCCAGCAGCCTCGGGGGGGCCGGGGAGCTGTTTTTT

J gene: TRBJ1-2
clone size: NA
V gene: TRBV28
D gene: NA
CDR3 protein: CASSLGGYGYTF
CDR3 DNA: TGTGCCAGCAGCCTGGGAGGTTATGGCTACACCTTC

J gene: TRBJ1-2
clone size: few
V gene: TRBV5-4
D gene: NA
CDR3 protein: CASSWDTFYGYTF
CDR3 DNA: TGTGCCAGCAGCTGGGACACCTTCTATGGCTACACCTTC

J gene: TRBJ1-5
clone size: NA
V gene: TRBV24-1
D gene: TRBD1
CDR3 protein: CATSDSLRGPNQPQHF
CDR3 DNA: TGTGCCACCAGTGATTCCCTCAGGGGGCCCAATCAGCCCCAGCATTTT

J gene: TRBJ1-1
clone size: NA
V gene: TRBV29-1
D gene: NA
CDR3 protein: CSVVRDKNTEAFF
CDR3 DNA: TGCAGCGTTGTCCGGGACAAAAACACTGAAGCTTTCTTT

J gene: TRBJ1-2
clone size: NA
V gene: TRBV3-1/TRBV3-2
D gene: NA
CDR3 protein: CASSQAGSDYGYTF
CDR3 DNA: TGTGCCAGCAGCCAAGCTGGCAGCGACTATGGCTACACCTTC

J gene: TRBJ1-1
clone size: NA
V gene: TRBV28
D gene: NA
CDR3 protein: CASSLGRENTEAFF
CDR3 DNA: TGTGCCAGCAGTTTAGGCAGGGAAAACACTGAAGCTTTCTTT

J gene: TRBJ1-1
clone size: NA
V gene: TRBV3-1/TRBV3-2
D gene: NA
CDR3 protein: CASSQGLAGTEAFF
CDR3 DNA: TGTGCCAGCAGCCAAGGACTGGCGGGCACTGAAGCTTTCTTT

J gene: TRBJ2-6
clone size: once
V gene: TRBV30
D gene: NA
CDR3 protein: CAWKNAGTGANVLTF
CDR3 DNA: TGTGCCTGGAAAAATGCGGGGACTGGGGCCAACGTCCTGACTTTC

J gene: TRBJ1-3
clone size: once
V gene: TRBV3-1/TRBV3-2
D gene: NA
CDR3 protein: CASSPQGSAGNTIYF
CDR3 DNA: TGTGCCAGCAGCCCGCAGGGATCAGCTGGAAACACCATATATTTT

J gene: TRBJ2-7
clone size: NA
V gene: TRBV28
D gene: NA
CDR3 protein: CASRQGPYEQYF
CDR3 DNA: TGTGCCAGCAGACAGGGCCCCTACGAGCAGTACTTC

J gene: TRBJ2-1
clone size: once
V gene: TRBV11-3
D gene: TRBD2
CDR3 protein: CASSSTVSGSIGGEQFF
CDR3 DNA: TGTGCCAGCAGCTCTACCGTTAGCGGGAGTATTGGAGGTGAGCAGTTCTTC

J gene: TRBJ2-7
clone size: NA
V gene: TRBV3-1/TRBV3-2
D gene: NA
CDR3 protein: CASSHRTYSYEQYF
CDR3 DNA: TGTGCCAGCAGCCATCGGACTTACTCCTACGAGCAGTACTTC

J gene: TRBJ1-2
clone size: NA
V gene: TRBV6-5
D gene: NA
CDR3 protein: CASSYSPGADYGYTF
CDR3 DNA: TGTGCCAGCAGTTACTCCCCAGGGGCGGACTATGGCTACACCTTC

J gene: TRBJ2-1
clone size: once
V gene: TRBV10-3
D gene: TRBD2
CDR3 protein: CAISQTIAGGLNEQFF
CDR3 DNA: TGTGCCATCAGCCAGACTATTGCGGGAGGGCTCAATGAGCAGTTCTTC

J gene: TRBJ2-1
clone size: NA
V gene: TRBV3-1/TRBV3-2
D gene: TRBD2
CDR3 protein: CASSQEEGGLPQFF
CDR3 DNA: TGTGCCAGCAGCCAAGAGGAGGGAGGGCTCCCGCAGTTCTTC

J gene: TRBJ1-3
clone size: few
V gene: TRBV7-9
D gene: TRBD1
CDR3 protein: CASSHTATGGNTIYF
CDR3 DNA: TGTGCCAGCAGCCATACTGCGACAGGGGGAAACACCATATATTTT

J gene: TRBJ1-1
clone size: once
V gene: TRBV18
D gene: TRBD1
CDR3 protein: CASSPGQGTEAFF
CDR3 DNA: TGTGCCAGCTCACCAGGACAGGGGACTGAAGCTTTCTTT

J gene: TRBJ1-1
clone size: NA
V gene: TRBV30
D gene: NA
CDR3 protein: CAWSPGTGGTEAFF
CDR3 DNA: TGTGCCTGGAGTCCAGGGACCGGGGGCACTGAAGCTTTCTTT

J gene: TRBJ1-1
clone size: NA
V gene: TRBV9
D gene: NA
CDR3 protein: CASSVQGQNTEAFF
CDR3 DNA: TGTGCCAGCAGCGTACAGGGGCAGAACACTGAAGCTTTCTTT

J gene: TRBJ2-3
clone size: NA
V gene: TRBV6-2/TRBV6-3
D gene: TRBD2
CDR3 protein: CASSWTSGRRTDTQYF
CDR3 DNA: TGTGCCAGCAGTTGGACTAGCGGGAGACGGACAGATACGCAGTATTTT

J gene: TRBJ2-7
clone size: NA
V gene: TRBV7-2
D gene: TRBD1
CDR3 protein: CASSLSGGSSYEQYF
CDR3 DNA: TGTGCCAGCAGCTTATCAGGGGGAAGCTCCTACGAGCAGTACTTC

J gene: TRBJ2-2
clone size: NA
V gene: TRBV30
D gene: TRBD1
CDR3 protein: CAWRKPGGSAGELFF
CDR3 DNA: TGTGCCTGGAGAAAACCAGGGGGTTCGGCCGGGGAGCTGTTTTTT

J gene: TRBJ2-1
clone size: NA
V gene: TRBV5-8
D gene: NA
CDR3 protein: CASSLLMLSRSSYNEQFF
CDR3 DNA: TGTGCCAGCAGCTTGCTCATGCTTTCGAGAAGCTCCTACAATGAGCAGTTCTTC

J gene: TRBJ2-7
clone size: NA
V gene: TRBV9
D gene: TRBD1
CDR3 protein: CASSVGTDDYEQYF
CDR3 DNA: TGTGCCAGCAGCGTGGGGACAGATGACTACGAGCAGTACTTC

J gene: TRBJ1-5
clone size: NA
V gene: TRBV19
D gene: TRBD1
CDR3 protein: CASSFGDRGRQPQHF
CDR3 DNA: TGTGCCAGTAGTTTTGGAGACAGGGGGCGACAGCCCCAGCATTTT

J gene: TRBJ2-7
clone size: NA
V gene: TRBV19
D gene: TRBD2
CDR3 protein: CATKTQRDYSYEQYF
CDR3 DNA: TGTGCCACCAAAACCCAAAGGGACTACTCCTACGAGCAGTACTTC

J gene: TRBJ2-7
clone size: NA
V gene: TRBV6-5
D gene: NA
CDR3 protein: CASSYGVGYEQYF
CDR3 DNA: TGTGCCAGCAGTTATGGCGTCGGGTACGAGCAGTACTTC

J gene: TRBJ2-2
clone size: once
V gene: TRBV5-6
D gene: TRBD2
CDR3 protein: CASSFRTRSAGELFF
CDR3 DNA: TGTGCCAGCAGCTTTCGGACTAGAAGCGCCGGGGAGCTGTTTTTT

J gene: TRBJ1-5
clone size: NA
V gene: TRBV4-1
D gene: NA
CDR3 protein: CASSQDHPRGNQPQHF
CDR3 DNA: TGCGCCAGCAGCCAAGATCACCCCAGGGGCAATCAGCCCCAGCATTTT

J gene: TRBJ1-5
clone size: NA
V gene: TRBV19
D gene: NA
CDR3 protein: CASSPGPGQPQHF
CDR3 DNA: TGTGCCAGTAGTCCAGGGCCAGGCCAGCCCCAGCATTTT

J gene: TRBJ2-5
clone size: NA
V gene: TRBV25-1
D gene: TRBD2
CDR3 protein: CASSPAGVSQYF
CDR3 DNA: TGTGCCAGCAGTCCAGCGGGAGTGTCCCAGTACTTC

J gene: TRBJ1-3
clone size: NA
V gene: TRBV5-6
D gene: TRBD1
CDR3 protein: CASSFSGTGIINTIYF
CDR3 DNA: TGTGCCAGCAGCTTTTCGGGGACAGGGATTATAAACACCATATATTTT

J gene: TRBJ2-7
clone size: NA
V gene: TRBV29-1
D gene: TRBD1
CDR3 protein: CSVRQGAYEQYF
CDR3 DNA: TGCAGCGTTAGGCAGGGGGCCTACGAGCAGTACTTC

J gene: TRBJ2-7
clone size: NA
V gene: TRBV18
D gene: TRBD1
CDR3 protein: CASSPNRDRGYEQYF
CDR3 DNA: TGTGCCAGCTCACCGAACCGGGACAGGGGATACGAGCAGTACTTC

J gene: TRBJ2-5
clone size: NA
V gene: TRBV4-2
D gene: TRBD1
CDR3 protein: CASSQDQGEETQYF
CDR3 DNA: TGTGCCAGCAGCCAAGATCAGGGGGAAGAGACCCAGTACTTC

J gene: TRBJ1-1
clone size: NA
V gene: TRBV29-1
D gene: TRBD1
CDR3 protein: CSVAVDRGNTEAFF
CDR3 DNA: TGCAGCGTTGCCGTGGACAGGGGGAACACTGAAGCTTTCTTT

J gene: TRBJ1-4
clone size: NA
V gene: TRBV19
D gene: NA
CDR3 protein: CASSSRPGANEKLFF
CDR3 DNA: TGTGCCAGTAGTTCCCGCCCGGGTGCTAATGAAAAACTGTTTTTT

J gene: TRBJ2-7
clone size: NA
V gene: TRBV18
D gene: NA
CDR3 protein: CASSPLASSYEQYF
CDR3 DNA: TGTGCCAGCTCACCATTAGCGAGCTCCTACGAGCAGTACTTC

J gene: TRBJ1-1
clone size: NA
V gene: TRBV19
D gene: TRBD1
CDR3 protein: CASSIGRTGNTEAFF
CDR3 DNA: TGTGCCAGTAGTATAGGGCGGACAGGGAACACTGAAGCTTTCTTT